This T cell receptor beta chain was obtained from a study of response to subunit inactivated influenza vaccine. Study-wide results and caveats: The authors suggested that few new T cells are recruited per seasonal influenza vaccination.

Germline-derived CDR1 and CDR2 are DFQATT and SNEGSKA (reference sequence). This CDR3 has 16 amino acids. V was clipped by 3 bases and J by 2 bases, with 20 bases between them. With respect to this clonotype: Its antigen is still unknown.

TCRdb reprocessed the RT-PCR reads via MiXCR and lists one record per CDR3 protein. The table lists fewer than 600,000 distinct CDR3 sequences, less than 7.5% of them singletons. The receptor comes from a man between 50 and 70 years old who received an inactivated influenza vaccine. The material sequenced was PBMCs from blood, taken less than 30 months after vaccination. This chain joins TRBV20-1 and TRBJ2-7, with a possible D match to TRBD2 (6 bases). CDR3 protein: CSASRPGASGTYEQYF. CDR3 sequence (DNA): TGCAGTGCTAGTAGGCCGGGAGCCTCAGGAACCTACGAGCAGTACTTC.